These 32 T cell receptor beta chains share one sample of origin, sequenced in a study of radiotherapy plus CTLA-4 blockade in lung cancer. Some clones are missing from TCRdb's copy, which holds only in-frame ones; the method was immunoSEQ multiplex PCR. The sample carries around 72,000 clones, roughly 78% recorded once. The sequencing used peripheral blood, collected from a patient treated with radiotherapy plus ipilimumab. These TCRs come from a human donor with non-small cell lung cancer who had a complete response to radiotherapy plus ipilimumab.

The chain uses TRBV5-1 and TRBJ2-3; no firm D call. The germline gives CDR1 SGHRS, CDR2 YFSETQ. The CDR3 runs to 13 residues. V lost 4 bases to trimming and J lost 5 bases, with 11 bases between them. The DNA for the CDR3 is TGCGCCAGCAGCCGGGCGTTTGAAGATACGCAGTATTTT. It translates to CASSRAFEDTQYF.

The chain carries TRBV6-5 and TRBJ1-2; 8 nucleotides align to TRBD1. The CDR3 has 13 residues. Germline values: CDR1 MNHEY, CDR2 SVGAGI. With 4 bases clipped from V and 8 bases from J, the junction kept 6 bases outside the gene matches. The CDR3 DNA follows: TGTGCCAGCAGTTCGACAGGGGCCAGGGGCTACACCTTC. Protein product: CASSSTGARGYTF.

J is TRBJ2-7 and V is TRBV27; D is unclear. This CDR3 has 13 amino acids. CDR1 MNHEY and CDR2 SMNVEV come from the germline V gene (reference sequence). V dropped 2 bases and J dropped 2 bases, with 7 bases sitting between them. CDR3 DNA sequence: TGTGCCAGCAGTTTAGCCAGCCCCTACGAGCAGTACTTC. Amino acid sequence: CASSLASPYEQYF.

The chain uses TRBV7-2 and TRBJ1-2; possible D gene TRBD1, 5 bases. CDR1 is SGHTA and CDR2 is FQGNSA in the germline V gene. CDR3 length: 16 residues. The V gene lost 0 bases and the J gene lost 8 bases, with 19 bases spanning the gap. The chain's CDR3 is CASSLAKRGGGSGYTF. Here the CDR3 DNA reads TGTGCCAGCAGCTTAGCTAAGAGGGGAGGTGGGTCGGGCTACACCTTC. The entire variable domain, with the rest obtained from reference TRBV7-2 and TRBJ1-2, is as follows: GAGVSQSPSNKVTEKGKDVELRCDPISGHTALYWYRQSLGQGLEFLIYFQGNSAPDKSGLPSDRFSAERTGGSVSTLTIQRTQQEDSAVYLCASSLAKRGGGSGYTFGSGTRLTVV.

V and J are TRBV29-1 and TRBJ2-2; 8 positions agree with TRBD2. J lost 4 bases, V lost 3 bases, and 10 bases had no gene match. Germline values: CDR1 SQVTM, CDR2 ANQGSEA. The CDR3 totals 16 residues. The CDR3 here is CSVERGLGMGTGELFF. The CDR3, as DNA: TGCAGCGTTGAGAGGGGACTAGGAATGGGCACCGGGGAGCTGTTTTTT.

CDR3 region: CASSSGAVAKNIQYF. The CDR3 bases are TGTGCCAGCAGTTCAGGGGCTGTAGCCAAAAACATTCAGTACTTC. The chain has TRBV28 and TRBJ2-4; a weak D match, TRBD1 (6 bases). From germline, CDR1 is MDHEN and CDR2 SYDVKM. Trimming took off 4 bases at V and 0 bases at J, with 10 bases between the two ends. This CDR3 has 15 amino acids. Full variable domain (remainder filled in from reference TRBV28 and TRBJ2-4): DVKVTQSSRYLVKRTGEKVFLECVQDMDHENMFWYRQDPGLGLRLIYFSYDVKMKEKGDIPEGYSVSREKKERFSLILESASTNQTSMYLCASSSGAVAKNIQYFGAGTRLSVL.

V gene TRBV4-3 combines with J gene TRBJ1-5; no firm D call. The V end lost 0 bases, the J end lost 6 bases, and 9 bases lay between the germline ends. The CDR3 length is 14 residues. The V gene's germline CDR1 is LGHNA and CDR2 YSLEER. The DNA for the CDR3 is TGCGCCAGCAGCCAAGATGTCGGAAGTCAGCCCCAGCATTTT. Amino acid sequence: CASSQDVGSQPQHF.

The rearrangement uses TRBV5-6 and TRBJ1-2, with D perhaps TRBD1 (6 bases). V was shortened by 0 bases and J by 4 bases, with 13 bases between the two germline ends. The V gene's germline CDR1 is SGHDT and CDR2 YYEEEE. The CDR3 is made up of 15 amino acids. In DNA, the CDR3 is TGTGCCAGCAGCTTGGTAGGGGGGCAGATCTATGGCTACACCTTC. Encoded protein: CASSLVGGQIYGYTF.

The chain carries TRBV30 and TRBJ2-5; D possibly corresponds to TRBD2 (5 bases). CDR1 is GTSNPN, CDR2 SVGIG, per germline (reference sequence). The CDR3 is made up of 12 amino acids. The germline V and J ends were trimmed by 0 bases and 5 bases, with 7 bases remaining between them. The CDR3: CAWSVQRETQYF. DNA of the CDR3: TGTGCCTGGAGTGTACAGCGGGAGACCCAGTACTTC.

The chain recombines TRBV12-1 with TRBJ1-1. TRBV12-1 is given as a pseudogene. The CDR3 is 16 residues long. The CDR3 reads CASSPGRGAMNTEAFF. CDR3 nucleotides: TGTGCCAGCAGCCCCGGGAGGGGTGCCATGAACACTGAAGCTTTCTTT.

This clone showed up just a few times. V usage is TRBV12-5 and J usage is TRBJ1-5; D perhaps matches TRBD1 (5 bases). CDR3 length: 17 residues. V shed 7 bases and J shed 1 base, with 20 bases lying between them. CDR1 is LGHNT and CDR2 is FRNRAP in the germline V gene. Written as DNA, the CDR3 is TGTGCTAGTGCCCACCCTACCGGGGGAAGGAGCAATCAGCCCCAGCATTTT. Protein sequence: CASAHPTGGRSNQPQHF.

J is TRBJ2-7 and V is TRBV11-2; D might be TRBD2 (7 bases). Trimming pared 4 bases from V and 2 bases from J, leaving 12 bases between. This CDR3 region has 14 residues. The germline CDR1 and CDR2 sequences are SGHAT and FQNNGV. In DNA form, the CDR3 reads TGTGCCAGCAGCTCCGGGGGGCAGCCCTACGAGCAGTACTTC. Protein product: CASSSGGQPYEQYF.

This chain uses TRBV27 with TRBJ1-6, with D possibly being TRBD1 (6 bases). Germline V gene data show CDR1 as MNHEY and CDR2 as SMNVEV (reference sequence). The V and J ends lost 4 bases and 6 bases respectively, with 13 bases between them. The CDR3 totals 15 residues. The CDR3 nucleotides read TGTGCCAGCAGTTCCATGGGGGCAGGTAATTCACCCCTCCACTTT. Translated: CASSSMGAGNSPLHF.

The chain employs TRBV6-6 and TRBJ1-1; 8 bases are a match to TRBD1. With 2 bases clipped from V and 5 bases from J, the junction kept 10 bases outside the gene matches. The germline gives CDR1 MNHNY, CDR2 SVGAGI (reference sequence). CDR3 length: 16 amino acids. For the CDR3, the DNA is TGTGCCAGCAGTTACGAGGACAGGGCAGAGGAGACTGAAGCTTTCTTT. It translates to CASSYEDRAEETEAFF.

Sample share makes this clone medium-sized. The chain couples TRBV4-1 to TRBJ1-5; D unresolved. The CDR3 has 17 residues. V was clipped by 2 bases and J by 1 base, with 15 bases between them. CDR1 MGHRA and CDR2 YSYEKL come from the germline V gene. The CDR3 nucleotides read TGCGCCAGCAGCCAATTCTGGGTCGTTGGCAGCAATCAGCCCCAGCATTTT. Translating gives CASSQFWVVGSNQPQHF.

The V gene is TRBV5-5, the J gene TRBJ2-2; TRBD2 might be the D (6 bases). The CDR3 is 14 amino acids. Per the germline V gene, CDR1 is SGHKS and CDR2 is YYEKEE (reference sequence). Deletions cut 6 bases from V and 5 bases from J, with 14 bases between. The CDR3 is CASKLQRATGELFF. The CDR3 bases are TGTGCCAGCAAATTACAGCGGGCGACCGGGGAGCTGTTTTTT.

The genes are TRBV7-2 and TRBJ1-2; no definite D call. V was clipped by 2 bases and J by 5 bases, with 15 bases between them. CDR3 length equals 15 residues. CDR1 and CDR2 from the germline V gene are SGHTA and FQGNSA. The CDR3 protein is CASSLTVPRVYGYTF. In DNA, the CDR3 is TGTGCCAGCAGCTTAACTGTGCCCCGCGTTTATGGCTACACCTTC. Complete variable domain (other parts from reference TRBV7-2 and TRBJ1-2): GAGVSQSPSNKVTEKGKDVELRCDPISGHTALYWYRQSLGQGLEFLIYFQGNSAPDKSGLPSDRFSAERTGGSVSTLTIQRTQQEDSAVYLCASSLTVPRVYGYTFGSGTRLTVV.

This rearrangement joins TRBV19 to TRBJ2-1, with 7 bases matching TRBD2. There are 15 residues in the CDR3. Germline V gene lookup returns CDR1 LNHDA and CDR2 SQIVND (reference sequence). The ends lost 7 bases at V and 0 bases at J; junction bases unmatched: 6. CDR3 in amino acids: CASTPREGSYNEQFF. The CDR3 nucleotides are TGTGCCAGTACTCCCAGGGAGGGCTCCTACAATGAGCAGTTCTTC.

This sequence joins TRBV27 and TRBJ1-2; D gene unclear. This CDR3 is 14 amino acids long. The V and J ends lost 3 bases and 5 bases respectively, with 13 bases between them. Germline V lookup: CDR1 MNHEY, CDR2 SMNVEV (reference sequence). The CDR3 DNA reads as TGTGCCAGCAGTTTGGGTGGCAGCATGTATGGCTACACCTTC. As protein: CASSLGGSMYGYTF.

Here the CDR3 DNA reads TGTGCCAGCAGTACCGGGGTGGGGGAATATGGCTACACCTTC. Its translation: CASSTGVGEYGYTF. The rearrangement joins TRBV7-9 to TRBJ1-2; D perhaps matches TRBD1 (5 bases). Trimming cost V 6 bases and J 5 bases, with 16 bases left between them. Germline V lookup: CDR1 SEHNR, CDR2 FQNEAQ (reference sequence). The CDR3 sequence is 14 residues long. The full variable domain, completed using reference TRBV7-9 and TRBJ1-2, is DTGVSQNPRHKITKRGQNVTFRCDPISEHNRLYWYRQTLGQGPEFLTYFQNEAQLEKSRLLSDRFSAERPKGSFSTLEIQRTEQGDSAMYLCASSTGVGEYGYTFGSGTRLTVV.

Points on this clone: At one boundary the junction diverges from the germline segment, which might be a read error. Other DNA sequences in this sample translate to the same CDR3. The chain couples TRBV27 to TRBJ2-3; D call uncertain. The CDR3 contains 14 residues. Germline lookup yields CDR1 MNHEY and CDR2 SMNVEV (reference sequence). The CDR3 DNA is TGCGCCAGCAGTTCCCTAGAGGTCCAAGATACGCAGTATTTT. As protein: CASSSLEVQDTQYF.

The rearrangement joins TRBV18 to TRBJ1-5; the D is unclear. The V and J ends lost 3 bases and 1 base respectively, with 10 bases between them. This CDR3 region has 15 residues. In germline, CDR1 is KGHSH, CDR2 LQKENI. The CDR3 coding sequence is TGTGCCAGCTCACCTGACCCGCTGAGCAATCAGCCCCAGCATTTT. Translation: CASSPDPLSNQPQHF.

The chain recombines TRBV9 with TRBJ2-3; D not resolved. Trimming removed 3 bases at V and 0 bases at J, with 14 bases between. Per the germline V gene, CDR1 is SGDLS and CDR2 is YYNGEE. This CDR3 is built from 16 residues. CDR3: CASSAGPPPSTDTQYF. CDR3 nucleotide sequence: TGTGCCAGCAGCGCCGGACCACCACCGAGCACAGATACGCAGTATTTT.

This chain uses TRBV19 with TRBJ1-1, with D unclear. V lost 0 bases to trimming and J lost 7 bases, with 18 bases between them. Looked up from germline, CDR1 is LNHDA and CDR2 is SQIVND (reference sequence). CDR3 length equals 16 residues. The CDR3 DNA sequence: TGTGCCAGTAGTATAGAGGAGAATGAGCCGTTCGGTGAAGCTTTCTTT. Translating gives CASSIEENEPFGEAFF.

This CDR3 reads CAWELADTQYF. The CDR3 DNA follows: TGTGCCTGGGAGTTAGCAGATACGCAGTATTTT. The chain carries TRBV30 and TRBJ2-3; D not certain. This CDR3 has 11 amino acids. V lost 5 bases and J 4 bases, leaving 7 bases between the germline ends. The germline CDR1 and CDR2 sequences are GTSNPN and SVGIG (reference sequence). Complete variable domain (other parts from reference TRBV30 and TRBJ2-3): SQTIHQWPATLVQPVGSPLSLECTVEGTSNPNLYWYRQAAGRGLQLLFYSVGIGQISSEVPQNLSASRPQDRQFILSSKKLLLSDSGFYLCAWELADTQYFGPGTRLTVL.

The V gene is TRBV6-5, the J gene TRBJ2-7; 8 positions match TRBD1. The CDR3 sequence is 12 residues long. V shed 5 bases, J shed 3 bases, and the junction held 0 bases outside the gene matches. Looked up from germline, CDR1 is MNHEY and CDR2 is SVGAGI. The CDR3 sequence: CASSGTGYEQYV. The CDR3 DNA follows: TGTGCCAGCAGTGGGACAGGCTACGAGCAGTACGTC.

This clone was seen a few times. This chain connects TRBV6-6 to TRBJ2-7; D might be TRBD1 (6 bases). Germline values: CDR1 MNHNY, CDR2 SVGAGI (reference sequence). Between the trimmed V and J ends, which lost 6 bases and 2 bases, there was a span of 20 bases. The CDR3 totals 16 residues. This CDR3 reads CASRVPRWGRTYEQYF. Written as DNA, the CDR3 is TGTGCCAGCAGGGTGCCGCGATGGGGGCGAACCTACGAGCAGTACTTC.

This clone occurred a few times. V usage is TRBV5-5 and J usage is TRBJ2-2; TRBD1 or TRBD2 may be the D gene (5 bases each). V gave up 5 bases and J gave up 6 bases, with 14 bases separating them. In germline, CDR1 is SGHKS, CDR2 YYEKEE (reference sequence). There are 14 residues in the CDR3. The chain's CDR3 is CASRSLGAAGELFF. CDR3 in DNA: TGTGCCAGCAGATCCCTCGGGGCCGCCGGGGAGCTGTTTTTT.

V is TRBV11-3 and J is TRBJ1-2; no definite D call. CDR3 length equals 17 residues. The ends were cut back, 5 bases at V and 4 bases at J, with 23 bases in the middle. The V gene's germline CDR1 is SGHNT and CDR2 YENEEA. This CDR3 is CASSDVTYLGKTYGYTF. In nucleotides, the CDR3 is TGTGCCAGCAGCGATGTCACCTATCTCGGAAAGACCTATGGCTACACCTTC.

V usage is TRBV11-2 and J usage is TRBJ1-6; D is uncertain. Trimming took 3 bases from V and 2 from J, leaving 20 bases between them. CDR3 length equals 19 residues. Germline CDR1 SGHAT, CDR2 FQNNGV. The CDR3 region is CASSFTFAVKGAYNSPLHF. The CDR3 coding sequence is TGTGCCAGCAGCTTCACTTTCGCGGTTAAGGGTGCCTATAATTCACCCCTCCACTTT.

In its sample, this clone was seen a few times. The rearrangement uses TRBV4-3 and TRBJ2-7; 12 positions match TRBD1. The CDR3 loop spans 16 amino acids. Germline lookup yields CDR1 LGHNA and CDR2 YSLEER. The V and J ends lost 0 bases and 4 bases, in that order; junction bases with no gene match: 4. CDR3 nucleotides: TGCGCCAGCAGCCAAGATCCGGGACAGGGGGCTTACGAGCAGTACTTC. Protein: CASSQDPGQGAYEQYF.

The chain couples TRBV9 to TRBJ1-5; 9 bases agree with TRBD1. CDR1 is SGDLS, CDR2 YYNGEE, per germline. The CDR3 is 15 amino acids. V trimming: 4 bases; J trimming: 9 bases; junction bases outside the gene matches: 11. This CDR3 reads CASSPTGGLLRPQHF. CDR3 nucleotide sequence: TGTGCCAGCAGCCCGACAGGGGGGTTGTTACGGCCCCAGCATTTT.